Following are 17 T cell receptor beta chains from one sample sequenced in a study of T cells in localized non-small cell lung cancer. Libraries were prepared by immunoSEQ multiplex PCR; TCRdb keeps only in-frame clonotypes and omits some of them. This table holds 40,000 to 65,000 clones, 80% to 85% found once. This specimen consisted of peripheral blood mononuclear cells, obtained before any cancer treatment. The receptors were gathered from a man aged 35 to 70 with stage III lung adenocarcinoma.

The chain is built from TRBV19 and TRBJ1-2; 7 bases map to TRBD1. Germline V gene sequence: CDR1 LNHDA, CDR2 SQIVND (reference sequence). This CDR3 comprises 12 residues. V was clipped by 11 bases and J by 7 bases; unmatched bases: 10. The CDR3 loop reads CAGDSYEGGYTF. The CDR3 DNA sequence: TGTGCCGGGGACAGTTACGAGGGTGGCTACACCTTC.

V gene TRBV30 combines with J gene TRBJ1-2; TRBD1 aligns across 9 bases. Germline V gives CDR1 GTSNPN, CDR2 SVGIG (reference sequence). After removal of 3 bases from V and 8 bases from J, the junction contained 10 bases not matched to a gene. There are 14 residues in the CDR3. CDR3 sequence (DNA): TGTGCCTGGAGGGGAACCGGGACAGGGAGCGGCTACACCTTC. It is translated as CAWRGTGTGSGYTF.

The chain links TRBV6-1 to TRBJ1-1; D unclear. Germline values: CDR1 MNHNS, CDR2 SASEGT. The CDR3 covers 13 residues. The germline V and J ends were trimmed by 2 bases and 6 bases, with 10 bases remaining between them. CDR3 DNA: TGTGCCAGCAGTGAACACGGACGCCCTGAAGCTTTCTTT. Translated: CASSEHGRPEAFF.

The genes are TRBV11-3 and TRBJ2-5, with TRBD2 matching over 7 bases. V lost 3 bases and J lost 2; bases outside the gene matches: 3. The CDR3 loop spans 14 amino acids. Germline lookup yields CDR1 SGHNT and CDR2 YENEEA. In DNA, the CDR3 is TGTGCCAGCAGCTTCGGCGGGGGACAAGAGACCCAGTACTTC. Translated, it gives CASSFGGGQETQYF.

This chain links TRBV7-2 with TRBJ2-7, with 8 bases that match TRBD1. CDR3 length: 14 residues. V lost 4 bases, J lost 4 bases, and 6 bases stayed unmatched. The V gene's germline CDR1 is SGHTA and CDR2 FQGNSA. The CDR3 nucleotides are TGTGCCAGCAGCTCCCGGACAGGGTGGTACGAGCAGTACTTC. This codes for CASSSRTGWYEQYF.

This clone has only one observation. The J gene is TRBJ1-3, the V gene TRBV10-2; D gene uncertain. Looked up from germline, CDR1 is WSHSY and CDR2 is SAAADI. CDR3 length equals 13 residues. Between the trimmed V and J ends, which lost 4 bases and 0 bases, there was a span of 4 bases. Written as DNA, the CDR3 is TGCGCCAGCAGTGGGCCCTCTGGAAACACCATATATTTT. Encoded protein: CASSGPSGNTIYF.

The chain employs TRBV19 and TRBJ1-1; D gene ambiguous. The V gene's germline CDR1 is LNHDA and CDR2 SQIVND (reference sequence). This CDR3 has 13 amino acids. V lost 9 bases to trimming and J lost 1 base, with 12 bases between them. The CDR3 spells CASATPSNTEAFF. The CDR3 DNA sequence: TGTGCCAGCGCGACCCCCTCGAACACTGAAGCTTTCTTT.

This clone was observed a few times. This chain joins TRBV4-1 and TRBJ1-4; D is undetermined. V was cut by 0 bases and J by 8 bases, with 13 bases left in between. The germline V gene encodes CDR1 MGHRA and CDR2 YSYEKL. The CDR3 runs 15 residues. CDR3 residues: CASSQESIRREKLFF. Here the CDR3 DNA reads TGCGCCAGCAGCCAAGAATCTATCAGGCGCGAAAAACTGTTTTTT.

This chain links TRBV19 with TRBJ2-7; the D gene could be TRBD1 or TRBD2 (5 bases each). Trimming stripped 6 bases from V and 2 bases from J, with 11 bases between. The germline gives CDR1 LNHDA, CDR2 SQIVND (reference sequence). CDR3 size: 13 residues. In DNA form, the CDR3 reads TGTGCCAGTAGCCGGGACGGAGCCTACGAGCAGTACTTC. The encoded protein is CASSRDGAYEQYF.

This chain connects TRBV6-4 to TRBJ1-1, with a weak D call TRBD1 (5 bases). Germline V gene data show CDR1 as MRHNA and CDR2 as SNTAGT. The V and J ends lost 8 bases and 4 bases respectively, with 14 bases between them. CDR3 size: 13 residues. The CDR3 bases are TGTGCCAGCTCCATGGGGGAGAGCACTGAAGCTTTCTTT. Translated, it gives CASSMGESTEAFF.

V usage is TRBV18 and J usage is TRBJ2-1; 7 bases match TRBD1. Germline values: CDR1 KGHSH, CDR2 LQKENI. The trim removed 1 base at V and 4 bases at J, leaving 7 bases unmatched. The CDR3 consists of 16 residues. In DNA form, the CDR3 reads TGTGCCAGCTCACCACTTGTTGGACAGGAATACAATGAGCAGTTCTTC. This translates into CASSPLVGQEYNEQFF.

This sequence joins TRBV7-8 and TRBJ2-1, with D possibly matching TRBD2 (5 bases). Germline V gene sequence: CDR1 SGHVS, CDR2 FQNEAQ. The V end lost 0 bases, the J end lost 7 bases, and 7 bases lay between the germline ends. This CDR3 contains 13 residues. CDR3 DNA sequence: TGTGCCAGCAGCTTAGCAAGCGGAAATGAGCAGTTCTTC. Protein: CASSLASGNEQFF.

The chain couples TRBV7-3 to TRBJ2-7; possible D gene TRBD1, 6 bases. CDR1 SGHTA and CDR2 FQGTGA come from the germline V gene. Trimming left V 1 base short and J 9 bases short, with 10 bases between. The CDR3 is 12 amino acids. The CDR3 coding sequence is TGTGCCAGCAGCTTAAATCAGGGGATGCAGTACTTC. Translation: CASSLNQGMQYF.

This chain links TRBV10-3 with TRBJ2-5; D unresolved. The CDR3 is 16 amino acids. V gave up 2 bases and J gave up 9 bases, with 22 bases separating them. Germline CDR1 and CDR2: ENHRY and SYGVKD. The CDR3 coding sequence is TGTGCCATCAGTGAGACCTTACCGGGCTTTTCCGAGGCCCAGTACTTC. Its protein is CAISETLPGFSEAQYF.

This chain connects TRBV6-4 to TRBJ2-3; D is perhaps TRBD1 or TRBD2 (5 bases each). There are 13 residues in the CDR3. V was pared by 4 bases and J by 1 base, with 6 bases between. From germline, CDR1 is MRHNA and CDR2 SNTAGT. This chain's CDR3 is CASSVGGTDTQYF. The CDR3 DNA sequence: TGTGCCAGCAGTGTGGGGGGCACAGATACGCAGTATTTT.

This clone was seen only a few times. In nucleotides, the CDR3 is TGTGCCAGCAGTTTAGGCAGGGGAAGATCTGAAGCTTTCTTT. It translates to CASSLGRGRSEAFF. The chain has TRBV27 and TRBJ1-1; TRBD1 might be the D (6 bases). CDR3 size: 14 residues. V gave up 2 bases and J gave up 6 bases, with 13 bases separating them. The V gene's germline CDR1 is MNHEY and CDR2 SMNVEV (reference sequence).

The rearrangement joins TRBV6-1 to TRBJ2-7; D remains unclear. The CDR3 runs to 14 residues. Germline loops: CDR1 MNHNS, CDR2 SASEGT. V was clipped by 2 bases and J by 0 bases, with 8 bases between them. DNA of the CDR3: TGTGCCAGCAGTGAACGGGCCCCCTCCTACGAGCAGTACTTC. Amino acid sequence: CASSERAPSYEQYF.